The 28 T cell receptor beta chains below all came from one sample that was sequenced in a study of a mutant IDH1 vaccine in newly diagnosed glioma. Time point of the sample: week 11, during vaccination. It was 300 ug of mutant IDH1 20-mer peptide that made up each vaccine dose, given with topical imiquimod. Their antigens are not known. Profiling relied on immunoSEQ multiplex PCR, and the TCRdb table lists in-frame clones only, not all of them. This table holds roughly 70,000 clones, roughly 84% found once. The material was PBMCs, obtained from a glioma patient whose treatment included an IDH1 peptide vaccine. These receptors came from a woman aged 50 to 60 with glioma.

The CDR3 is CASSASGRSTAGYTF. DNA for the CDR3: TGTGCCAGCAGCGCTAGTGGCAGGTCCACAGCTGGCTACACCTTC. The J gene is TRBJ1-2, the V gene TRBV9; D remains unclear. The CDR3 has 15 residues. CDR1 and CDR2 from the germline V gene are SGDLS and YYNGEE. V dropped 3 bases and J dropped 7 bases, with 19 bases sitting between them.

The rearrangement joins TRBV11-1 to TRBJ2-1; 7 nucleotides align to TRBD1. V trimming: 4 bases; J trimming: 5 bases; junction bases outside the gene matches: 11. CDR3 length: 16 amino acids. From germline, CDR1 is SGHAT and CDR2 FQDESV (reference sequence). The CDR3 spells CASSSESGTVDNEQFF. The DNA for the CDR3 is TGTGCCAGCAGCTCTGAATCCGGGACAGTAGACAATGAGCAGTTCTTC.

This chain links TRBV15 with TRBJ2-3; D may be TRBD2 (9 bases). Germline CDR1 LNHNV, CDR2 YYDKDF (reference sequence). V was trimmed by 2 bases and J by 1 base, leaving 22 bases between them. This CDR3 spans 19 amino acids. CDR3 sequence: CATSRSTGAAGGRTDTQYF. CDR3 nucleotides: TGTGCCACCAGCAGATCGACAGGGGCAGCGGGGGGACGCACAGATACGCAGTATTTT.

The chain combines TRBV5-1 with TRBJ2-3, with D unresolved. Trimming took 3 bases from V and 0 from J, leaving 11 bases between them. Germline CDR1 reads SGHRS; CDR2 reads YFSETQ. This CDR3 region has 15 residues. The CDR3 protein is CASSSLTGSTDTQYF. CDR3 nucleotides: TGCGCCAGCAGCTCTTTGACCGGGAGCACAGATACGCAGTATTTT.

The chain carries TRBV19 and TRBJ1-2; TRBD1 aligns across 10 bases. V dropped 10 bases and J dropped 5; count of bases not matched to a gene: 13. The CDR3 sequence is 15 residues long. The germline gives CDR1 LNHDA, CDR2 SQIVND (reference sequence). The CDR3 region has the DNA TGTGCCACCGCAAACGACAGGGGGCTTGAATATGGCTACACCTTC. This gives the protein CATANDRGLEYGYTF. The full variable domain, with the rest looked up from reference TRBV19 and TRBJ1-2, is DGGITQSPKYLFRKEGQNVTLSCEQNLNHDAMYWYRQDPGQGLRLIYYSQIVNDFQKGDIAEGYSVSREKKESFPLTVTSAQKNPTAFYLCATANDRGLEYGYTFGSGTRLTVV.

V is TRBV5-4 and J is TRBJ1-3, with D possibly TRBD1 on 5 matching bases. V shed 2 bases and J shed 8 bases, with 14 bases lying between them. The germline V gene has CDR1 SGHNT and CDR2 YYREEE (reference sequence). This CDR3 comprises 14 residues. CDR3 coding DNA: TGTGCCAGCAGCTTCGGCGGGGGAGGGGACACCATATATTTT. Translation gives CASSFGGGGDTIYF.

The J gene is TRBJ1-4, the V gene TRBV28; 7 bases line up with TRBD1. Trimming removed 4 bases from V and 8 bases from J; junction bases left unmatched: 7. The CDR3 runs 14 residues. The V gene's germline CDR1 is MDHEN and CDR2 SYDVKM. In DNA, the CDR3 is TGTGCCAGCAGTTCGGGACAGCTTCACGAAAAACTGTTTTTT. Protein: CASSSGQLHEKLFF.

This clone was observed a few times. V is TRBV18 and J is TRBJ1-1, with D possibly matching TRBD1 (6 bases). Germline V gene data show CDR1 as KGHSH and CDR2 as LQKENI. Trimming removed 2 bases from V and 4 bases from J, with 11 bases in between. CDR3 size: 14 residues. In DNA, the CDR3 is TGTGCCAGCTCACCAAAGGGAGGGGGCACTGAAGCTTTCTTT. This encodes CASSPKGGGTEAFF.

The chain uses TRBV30 and TRBJ2-1; 12 bases are a match to TRBD2. V shed 0 bases, J shed 6 bases, and the junction held 6 bases outside the gene matches. The CDR3 length is 16 residues. Germline V gene data show CDR1 as GTSNPN and CDR2 as SVGIG (reference sequence). The CDR3 DNA sequence: TGTGCCTGGAGTGTTATGGCTAGCGGGGGGGTCAATGAGCAGTTCTTC. The encoded protein is CAWSVMASGGVNEQFF.

In its sample, this clone was seen a few times. The chain joins TRBV9 to TRBJ1-2; D may be TRBD1 (5 bases). Trimming left V 7 bases short and J 5 bases short, with 18 bases between. Germline assignment: CDR1 SGDLS and CDR2 YYNGEE. CDR3 length equals 14 residues. This chain's CDR3 is CASEPQGDEYGYTF. The CDR3 nucleotides are TGTGCCAGCGAGCCGCAGGGAGATGAATATGGCTACACCTTC.

The rearrangement links TRBV5-4 to TRBJ2-7; D is perhaps TRBD2 (6 bases). V was shortened by 3 bases and J by 3 bases, with 13 bases between the two germline ends. The CDR3 runs to 14 residues. Germline-derived CDR1 and CDR2 are SGHNT and YYREEE (reference sequence). The CDR3 coding sequence is TGTGCCAGCAGCTACGGGACTGGCAGCTACGAGCAGTACTTC. It specifies CASSYGTGSYEQYF.

The chain recombines TRBV2 with TRBJ2-2, with 9 positions matching TRBD2. The V gene end was trimmed by 10 bases and the J gene end by 7 bases; junction bases not matched to a gene: 13. Germline V gene lookup returns CDR1 SNHLY and CDR2 FYNNEI. The CDR3 has 15 residues. CDR3 DNA sequence: TGTGCCATCCTGGGGCGGGGGGGCTTACACGGGGAGCTGTTTTTT. Protein product: CAILGRGGLHGELFF.

The CDR3 loop reads CASSLRGGGTKETQYF. The DNA for the CDR3 is TGTGCCAGCAGCCTTCGGGGCGGGGGGACTAAAGAGACCCAGTACTTC. This chain links TRBV4-2 with TRBJ2-5; 8 positions agree with TRBD2. CDR1 LGHNA and CDR2 YNFKEQ come from the germline V gene. The CDR3 is 16 residues long. V was pared by 4 bases and J by 3 bases, with 10 bases of the junction left unmatched.

The V call is TRBV10-3, the J call TRBJ2-7; 7 nucleotides line up with TRBD1. This CDR3 is 15 amino acids long. Germline V CDR1 and CDR2: ENHRY, SYGVKD. Trimming cost V 2 bases and J 1 base; bases outside gene matches: 5. As DNA, the CDR3 is TGTGCCATCAGTGAGCCGACGACAGGGTCCTACGAGCAGTACTTC. It encodes CAISEPTTGSYEQYF.

The rearrangement links TRBV5-1 to TRBJ1-1, with a tentative D call TRBD1 (5 bases). Germline values: CDR1 SGHRS, CDR2 YFSETQ. V dropped 0 bases and J dropped 6 bases, with 15 bases sitting between them. This CDR3 contains 15 residues. In nucleotides, the CDR3 is TGCGCCAGCAGCTTGGCGGCAGGGAATAACGCTGAAGCTTTCTTT. Translation gives CASSLAAGNNAEAFF.

DNA of the CDR3: TGTGCCAGCAGTGATTCAGGGTGGCCCGGTCAGCCCCAGCATTTT. It encodes CASSDSGWPGQPQHF. V usage is TRBV27 and J usage is TRBJ1-5; D is possibly TRBD1 (5 bases). The V end lost 5 bases, the J end lost 6 bases, and 17 bases lay between the germline ends. The V gene's germline CDR1 is MNHEY and CDR2 SMNVEV (reference sequence). The CDR3 spans 15 residues.

This chain links TRBV6-5 with TRBJ1-5; D may be TRBD1 (5 bases). CDR3 length equals 15 residues. Trimming took 6 bases from V and 1 from J, leaving 13 bases between them. Germline-derived CDR1 and CDR2 are MNHEY and SVGAGI. The CDR3 coding sequence is TGTGCCAGCAGGACATTCTGGGGGAGCAATCAGCCCCAGCATTTT. Amino acids: CASRTFWGSNQPQHF.

This sequence joins TRBV6-1 and TRBJ2-3; 7 bases fit TRBD2. Germline loops: CDR1 MNHNS, CDR2 SASEGT. This CDR3 comprises 15 residues. The V segment lost 2 bases and the J segment 4 bases; nucleotides outside the gene matches: 6. The CDR3 loop is CASSEWRGNSDTQYF. The DNA of the CDR3 is TGTGCCAGCAGTGAATGGCGGGGGAACTCAGATACGCAGTATTTT.

CDR3 residues: CASSIREGNQPQHF. CDR3 sequence (DNA): TGTGCCAGTAGTATCAGGGAGGGCAATCAGCCCCAGCATTTT. This chain connects TRBV19 to TRBJ1-5; maybe TRBD1 (5 bases). Germline V CDR1 and CDR2: LNHDA, SQIVND (reference sequence). Trimming removed 3 bases from V and 2 bases from J, with 8 bases in between. This CDR3 has 14 amino acids.

V and J are TRBV5-6 and TRBJ1-4; a weak D match, TRBD1 (6 bases). Trimming stripped 2 bases from V and 12 bases from J, with 17 bases between. This CDR3 has 14 residues. CDR1 SGHDT and CDR2 YYEEEE come from the germline V gene. CDR3 protein: CASSLPGASVELFF. The DNA for the CDR3 is TGTGCCAGCAGCTTACCGGGGGCGTCGGTGGAACTGTTTTTT.

V is TRBV9 and J is TRBJ2-3, with 9 bases that match TRBD2. V dropped 3 bases and J dropped 4; count of bases not matched to a gene: 15. CDR1 and CDR2 (germline): SGDLS, YYNGEE. This CDR3 spans 18 amino acids. The CDR3 here is CASSARLSSGDRADTQYF. The CDR3 DNA reads as TGTGCCAGCAGCGCCCGACTATCTAGCGGGGATCGCGCAGATACGCAGTATTTT.

The table lists this clone with a count of one. This chain connects TRBV6-4 to TRBJ1-3; no clear D. Trimming took off 7 bases at V and 0 bases at J, with 13 bases between the two ends. Germline V CDR1 and CDR2: MRHNA, SNTAGT. The CDR3 contains 15 residues. CDR3 residues: CASTLIWSSGNTIYF. DNA of the CDR3: TGTGCCAGCACTCTTATTTGGAGCTCTGGAAACACCATATATTTT.

Concerning this clone: Other nucleotide sequences from this sample produce the same CDR3. The chain is built from TRBV5-4 and TRBJ1-1, with 7 nucleotides matching TRBD1. Per the germline V gene, CDR1 is SGHNT and CDR2 is YYREEE (reference sequence). CDR3 length: 13 amino acids. V trimming: 2 bases; J trimming: 10 bases; junction bases outside the gene matches: 8. For the CDR3, the DNA is TGTGCCAGCAGCTTAGGAGGGGGCATAGGAGCTTTCTTT. Protein sequence: CASSLGGGIGAFF. Using reference TRBV5-4 and TRBJ1-1 for the parts outside the CDR3, the full variable domain is ETGVTQSPTHLIKTRGQQVTLRCSSQSGHNTVSWYQQALGQGPQFIFQYYREEENGRGNFPPRFSGLQFPNYSSELNVNALELDDSALYLCASSLGGGIGAFFGQGTRLTVV.

The genes are TRBV30 and TRBJ2-5, with TRBD2 as a possible D gene (6 bases). In germline, CDR1 is GTSNPN, CDR2 SVGIG (reference sequence). V lost 5 bases, J lost 5 bases, and 6 bases lay in between. This CDR3 comprises 10 residues. CDR3 sequence (DNA): TGTGCCTGGGGGGGGGAGACCCAGTACTTC. Encoded protein: CAWGGETQYF.

The rearrangement uses TRBV9 and TRBJ2-1, with D tentatively TRBD1 (6 bases). The V gene's germline CDR1 is SGDLS and CDR2 YYNGEE. V gave up 2 bases and J gave up 4 bases, with 13 bases separating them. The CDR3 runs 15 residues. The CDR3: CASSVGYDRYNEQFF. In DNA, the CDR3 is TGTGCCAGCAGCGTTGGGTATGACAGGTACAATGAGCAGTTCTTC.

This clone has just a few counts. The chain recombines TRBV28 with TRBJ1-2, with 7 bases lining up with TRBD1. This CDR3 is 13 amino acids long. Per germline, CDR1 MDHEN and CDR2 SYDVKM. With V trimmed by 7 bases and J by 6 bases, 8 bases remained unmatched. CDR3 DNA sequence: TGTGCCAGCACCTCCGACAGGGAAAATGGCTACACCTTC. Its protein product is CASTSDRENGYTF.

A single count supports this clone. This chain links TRBV2 with TRBJ2-1; D is perhaps TRBD2 (6 bases). The germline V gene encodes CDR1 SNHLY and CDR2 FYNNEI. Trimming removed 0 bases at V and 7 bases at J, with 16 bases between. This CDR3 comprises 16 residues. This CDR3 is CASSEAEGILANEQFF. DNA for the CDR3: TGTGCCAGCAGTGAAGCGGAGGGTATTCTAGCAAATGAGCAGTTCTTC.

This clone has only a few counts. The chain recombines TRBV18 with TRBJ1-1; D is unresolved. The CDR3 runs to 14 residues. The V end lost 4 bases, the J end lost 1 base, and 10 bases lay between the germline ends. Germline-derived CDR1 and CDR2 are KGHSH and LQKENI. The CDR3 DNA reads TGTGCCAGCTCACTCCCCCCTTCGAACACTGAAGCTTTCTTT. Amino acids: CASSLPPSNTEAFF.